This T cell receptor beta chain was sequenced during a study of regulatory T cells in long-lasting Graves disease. Broader study findings: Among persistent patients, a larger number of public clonotypes were shared (about 2,700) than among newly diagnosed patients (about 970).

Germline CDR1 reads MDHEN; CDR2 reads SYDVKM. The CDR3 runs to 22 residues. V shed 7 bases, J shed 3 bases, and the junction held 26 bases outside the gene matches. About this clonotype itself: Its target is unknown.

Time point reported: newly diagnosed GD, antithyroid drugs for less than 3 months. The TCR library was made from RNA that had been extracted from PBMCs in TRIzol. A blood draw put around 9.3 milliliters of peripheral blood into EDTA tubes. Arm-PCR with iRepertoire HTBI primers amplified the CDR3 regions for these TCR beta libraries. TCRdb reprocessed the multiplex PCR reads via MiXCR and lists one record per CDR3 protein. The sample gives roughly 220,000 distinct CDR3 sequences, 15% to 20% of which show up once; over 20% is in the top ten. This chain joins TRBV28 and TRBJ2-7; 14 positions agree with TRBD2. This material consisted of peripheral blood mononuclear cells (PBMCs), taken at new diagnosis, from a patient treated with antithyroid drugs. This TCR was sampled from a female donor with Graves disease. The CDR3 reads CASTPFDPLPKGLAGVSYEQYF. DNA of the CDR3: TGTGCCAGCACCCCCTTTGATCCCCTGCCAAAGGGACTAGCGGGAGTAAGCTACGAGCAGTACTTC.